This passage covers 8 T cell receptor beta chains from one sample sequenced in a study of shared clonotypes between healthy human individuals. The assay was immunoSEQ multiplex PCR, and TCRdb's table has in-frame clones only and misses some. The sample holds approximately 980,000 clones, less than 85% seen once. The sequenced sample consisted of memory CD4+ T cells sorted from blood. The subset was: CD45RA-negative fraction. These TCRs come from a man younger than 35 in good health.

V gene TRBV11-1 combines with J gene TRBJ1-1, with D tentatively TRBD1 (6 bases). The V gene's germline CDR1 is SGHAT and CDR2 FQDESV (reference sequence). V lost 4 bases and J 5 bases, leaving 11 bases between the germline ends. The CDR3 totals 13 residues. CDR3 bases: TGTGCCAGCAGCTCCGACAGGTTTACTGAAGCTTTCTTT. It encodes CASSSDRFTEAFF. The whole variable domain, remainder taken from reference TRBV11-1 and TRBJ1-1, is EAEVAQSPRYKITEKSQAVAFWCDPISGHATLYWYRQILGQGPELLVQFQDESVVDDSQLPKDRFSAERLKGVDSTLKIQPAELGDSAMYLCASSSDRFTEAFFGQGTRLTVV.

The chain has TRBV7-9 and TRBJ1-5; possibly TRBD1 for D (5 bases). This CDR3 is built from 18 residues. Germline-derived CDR1 and CDR2 are SEHNR and FQNEAQ (reference sequence). Trimming removed 9 bases at V and 0 bases at J, with 24 bases between. The CDR3 spells CARNPRERSPYSNQPQHF. The CDR3 nucleotides are TGTGCCAGAAATCCCAGGGAACGAAGCCCTTATAGCAATCAGCCCCAGCATTTT. The whole variable domain, remainder taken from reference TRBV7-9 and TRBJ1-5, is DTGVSQNPRHKITKRGQNVTFRCDPISEHNRLYWYRQTLGQGPEFLTYFQNEAQLEKSRLLSDRFSAERPKGSFSTLEIQRTEQGDSAMYLCARNPRERSPYSNQPQHFGDGTRLSIL.

The J gene is TRBJ2-7, the V gene TRBV10-3; D is possibly TRBD1 (5 bases). This CDR3 is built from 15 residues. Germline values: CDR1 ENHRY, CDR2 SYGVKD. V dropped 3 bases and J dropped 0 bases, with 12 bases sitting between them. The CDR3 sequence: CAISDQGKSSYEQYF. In DNA form, the CDR3 reads TGTGCCATCAGTGATCAGGGCAAGAGCTCCTACGAGCAGTACTTC.

This clone occurred many times. Written as DNA, the CDR3 is TGTGCCAGCAGTTTGTGGAGACTAGCGGGGGGCCCCGGGGAGCTGTTTTTT. This translates into CASSLWRLAGGPGELFF. The rearrangement links TRBV28 to TRBJ2-2, with 13 bases that match TRBD2. The CDR3 spans 17 residues. Germline loops: CDR1 MDHEN, CDR2 SYDVKM. The V and J ends lost 3 bases and 6 bases, in that order; junction bases with no gene match: 7.

The genes are TRBV7-9 and TRBJ2-7; 10 bases are a match to TRBD1. Germline CDR1 SEHNR, CDR2 FQNEAQ (reference sequence). V was clipped by 5 bases and J by 2 bases; unmatched bases: 6. The CDR3 loop spans 15 amino acids. CDR3 amino acids: CASSPRGTGAYEQYF. The CDR3 bases are TGTGCCAGCAGCCCTAGGGGGACAGGGGCCTACGAGCAGTACTTC. The whole variable domain, filled in from reference TRBV7-9 and TRBJ2-7, reads DTGVSQNPRHKITKRGQNVTFRCDPISEHNRLYWYRQTLGQGPEFLTYFQNEAQLEKSRLLSDRFSAERPKGSFSTLEIQRTEQGDSAMYLCASSPRGTGAYEQYFGPGTRLTVT.

This rearrangement joins TRBV6-5 to TRBJ1-2, with D perhaps matching TRBD1 (5 bases). The CDR3 is 16 residues long. Germline values: CDR1 MNHEY, CDR2 SVGAGI. V was pared by 0 bases and J by 2 bases, with 13 bases between. For the CDR3, the DNA is TGTGCCAGCAGTTACTCGATGCGGGGCTCGAACTATGGCTACACCTTC. It codes for CASSYSMRGSNYGYTF.

This clone has more than one count but fewer than ten. This chain links TRBV7-4 with TRBJ2-7, with 7 bases lining up with TRBD1. Germline CDR1 is SGHVT and CDR2 is SQSDAQ. The CDR3 covers 15 residues. Unmatched junction bases numbered 8, after V lost 4 bases and J lost 2 bases. CDR3 DNA sequence: TGTGCCAGCAGCTCCCGACAGGGTGAAACCTACGAGCAGTACTTC. This encodes CASSSRQGETYEQYF.

For this clone: Other DNA sequences in the sample encode the same CDR3. This chain uses TRBV5-1 with TRBJ2-5; no definite D call. The CDR3 covers 13 residues. Trimming pared 1 base from V and 2 bases from J, leaving 6 bases between. Germline lookup yields CDR1 SGHRS and CDR2 YFSETQ. CDR3 coding DNA: TGCGCCAGCAGCTTGTTAGGACAAGAGACCCAGTACTTC. This sequence encodes CASSLLGQETQYF.